Presented here are 27 T cell receptor beta chains from one specimen sequenced in a study of blood T cell repertoires in COVID-19. TCRdb keeps only in-frame clones here, not all; method: immunoSEQ multiplex PCR. In the table there are roughly 410,000 clones, about 87% of which are singletons. The sample comprised peripheral blood. The receptors shown here come from a woman aged 55-70 years with COVID-19, enrolled during active disease.

Remarks on this clone: The same CDR3 also results from other DNA sequences found in this sample. The gene calls are TRBV19 and TRBJ2-4; TRBD1 matches 7 bases. Germline V lookup: CDR1 LNHDA, CDR2 SQIVND (reference sequence). This CDR3 region has 13 residues. Losses at the gene ends were 4 bases for V and 4 bases for J; bases not matched to a gene: 1. CDR3 in DNA: TGTGCCAGTAGTAGGGACAGTAAAAACATTCAGTACTTC. As protein: CASSRDSKNIQYF.

The chain combines TRBV5-1 with TRBJ2-3; 8 nucleotides agree with TRBD2. J lost 3 bases, V lost 4 bases, and 7 bases had no gene match. CDR1 is SGHRS, CDR2 YFSETQ, per germline. The CDR3 contains 15 residues. The CDR3 DNA follows: TGCGCCAGCAGCCGGAGCGGGGGCCAAACAGATACGCAGTATTTT. This gives the protein CASSRSGGQTDTQYF. The full variable domain, rest sourced from reference TRBV5-1 and TRBJ2-3, is KAGVTQTPRYLIKTRGQQVTLSCSPISGHRSVSWYQQTPGQGLQFLFEYFSETQRNKGNFPGRFSGRQFSNSRSEMNVSTLELGDSALYLCASSRSGGQTDTQYFGPGTRLTVL.

The chain joins TRBV3-1 (or the pseudogene TRBV3-2) to TRBJ2-7; 9 bases are a match to TRBD1. Germline V gene data show CDR1 as LGHDT and CDR2 as YNNKEL (reference sequence). CDR3 length equals 15 residues. J gave up 0 bases and V 4 bases, and 4 bases lay outside the gene matches. CDR3 bases: TGTGCCAGCAGCCGGTTGACAGGGGGCTCCTACGAGCAGTACTTC. Encoded protein: CASSRLTGGSYEQYF.

This clone was counted a single time. The chain is built from TRBV19 and TRBJ1-5, with D unresolved. V was trimmed by 7 bases and J by 2 bases, leaving 12 bases between them. In germline, CDR1 is LNHDA, CDR2 SQIVND (reference sequence). CDR3 length: 14 residues. CDR3 protein: CASKFVAGNQPQHF. CDR3 DNA sequence: TGTGCCAGTAAGTTTGTGGCGGGCAATCAGCCCCAGCATTTT.

The V and J genes are TRBV7-2 and TRBJ2-3; D possibly corresponds to TRBD2 (5 bases). The germline V and J ends were trimmed by 4 bases and 2 bases, with 7 bases remaining between them. CDR3 length equals 13 residues. Germline-derived CDR1 and CDR2 are SGHTA and FQGNSA. The CDR3 sequence is CASSSDFTDTQYF. For the CDR3, the DNA is TGTGCCAGCAGCTCGGACTTCACAGATACGCAGTATTTT.

The gene calls are TRBV7-9 and TRBJ1-1, with D possibly matching TRBD1 (5 bases). The germline gives CDR1 SEHNR, CDR2 FQNEAQ (reference sequence). This CDR3 has 15 residues. The ends were cut back, 0 bases at V and 6 bases at J, with 14 bases in the middle. Here the CDR3 reads CASSLAWQGGSEAFF. In nucleotides, the CDR3 is TGTGCCAGCAGCTTAGCGTGGCAGGGAGGCTCTGAAGCTTTCTTT.

This rearrangement joins TRBV3-1 (or the pseudogene TRBV3-2) to TRBJ1-5, with 12 positions matching TRBD1. Germline values: CDR1 LGHDT, CDR2 YNNKEL (reference sequence). CDR3 length equals 18 residues. Trimming removed 4 bases from V and 12 bases from J; junction bases left unmatched: 19. This CDR3 reads CASSPSELRDRGHERQHF. Here the CDR3 DNA reads TGTGCCAGCAGCCCGAGTGAACTCCGGGACAGGGGGCACGAGCGCCAGCATTTT.

The rearrangement links TRBV5-4 to TRBJ2-1, with TRBD2 matching 10 bases. The V segment lost 2 bases and the J segment 9 bases; nucleotides outside the gene matches: 5. Germline loops: CDR1 SGHNT, CDR2 YYREEE (reference sequence). The CDR3 spans 14 residues. The chain's CDR3 is CASSLAGGLGEQFF. The CDR3 bases are TGTGCCAGCAGCTTAGCGGGGGGGCTGGGTGAGCAGTTCTTC.

The CDR3 protein is CASSIGGLMNTEAFF. The CDR3 DNA reads TGTGCCAGTAGTATCGGGGGGCTTATGAACACTGAAGCTTTCTTT. V and J are TRBV19 and TRBJ1-1, with D possibly being TRBD1 (6 bases). Trimming stripped 3 bases from V and 0 bases from J, with 11 bases between. The CDR3 runs 15 residues. Germline CDR1 reads LNHDA; CDR2 reads SQIVND (reference sequence). Full variable domain (rest looked up from reference TRBV19 and TRBJ1-1): DGGITQSPKYLFRKEGQNVTLSCEQNLNHDAMYWYRQDPGQGLRLIYYSQIVNDFQKGDIAEGYSVSREKKESFPLTVTSAQKNPTAFYLCASSIGGLMNTEAFFGQGTRLTVV.

This clone was detected once. The chain is built from TRBV9 and TRBJ1-6; TRBD1 matches at 9 bases. This CDR3 has 15 residues. J lost 4 bases, V lost 3 bases, and 2 bases had no gene match. The germline V gene has CDR1 SGDLS and CDR2 YYNGEE. Here the CDR3 DNA reads TGTGCCAGCAGCGCGGACAGGGGATATAATTCACCCCTCCACTTT. It specifies CASSADRGYNSPLHF.

This clone was recorded only once. V usage is TRBV19 and J usage is TRBJ2-1; D might be TRBD1 (5 bases). CDR1 and CDR2 (germline): LNHDA, SQIVND (reference sequence). Trimming removed 7 bases from V and 3 bases from J, with 16 bases in between. The CDR3 runs 15 residues. Written as DNA, the CDR3 is TGTGCCAGTAAAATGGGGCAGTCAAACTACAATGAGCAGTTCTTC. It is translated as CASKMGQSNYNEQFF.

The V and J genes are TRBV3-1 (or the pseudogene TRBV3-2) and TRBJ1-2, with D unclear. Germline lookup yields CDR1 LGHDT and CDR2 YNNKEL (reference sequence). Between the trimmed V and J ends, which lost 6 bases and 0 bases, there was a span of 14 bases. The CDR3 has 15 amino acids. As DNA, the CDR3 is TGTGCCAGCAGTCCCGATTCTACTTCTAACTATGGCTACACCTTC. Protein sequence: CASSPDSTSNYGYTF.

V and J are TRBV5-3 and TRBJ2-2, with D uncertain. TRBV5-3 is assigned to the ORF class and has an uncertain function. Trimming took off 5 bases at V and 1 base at J, with 9 bases between the two ends. The CDR3 covers 14 residues. CDR3 region: CARRIRGNTGELFF. In nucleotides, the CDR3 is TGTGCCAGAAGGATCCGAGGGAACACCGGGGAGCTGTTTTTT.

A single count supports this clone. The rearrangement links TRBV30 to TRBJ1-4, with 8 bases lining up with TRBD1. Germline CDR1 reads GTSNPN; CDR2 reads SVGIG (reference sequence). The CDR3 length is 15 residues. Trimming removed 5 bases from V and 3 bases from J; junction bases left unmatched: 8. Here the CDR3 reads CAWSGGQGSNEKLFF. The CDR3 bases are TGTGCCTGGTCTGGAGGACAGGGATCTAATGAAAAACTGTTTTTT.

Details on this clone: Other DNA sequences of this sample code for an identical CDR3. V usage is TRBV5-4 and J usage is TRBJ1-1; D gene unclear. The CDR3 contains 13 residues. The germline V gene has CDR1 SGHNT and CDR2 YYREEE (reference sequence). Trimming cost V 4 bases and J 1 base, with 8 bases left between them. CDR3 loop: CASSRTGNTEAFF. The CDR3 DNA reads as TGTGCCAGCAGCCGGACTGGGAACACTGAAGCTTTCTTT.

The chain uses TRBV27 and TRBJ1-1, with TRBD1 as a possible D gene (6 bases). With 6 bases removed from V and 4 bases from J, the gap between germline ends came to 18 bases. CDR3 size: 15 residues. The germline gives CDR1 MNHEY, CDR2 SMNVEV (reference sequence). In DNA, the CDR3 is TGTGCCAGCAGCTCACCACAGGGTAGGATCACTGAAGCTTTCTTT. Translation: CASSSPQGRITEAFF.

This clone has just one count. The rearrangement links TRBV6-6 to TRBJ2-5; D is unclear. The germline V gene has CDR1 MNHNY and CDR2 SVGAGI (reference sequence). This CDR3 region has 11 residues. Trimming removed 6 bases from V and 5 bases from J, with 7 bases in between. This CDR3 is CASRSRETQYF. The CDR3 DNA is TGTGCCAGCAGATCTAGGGAGACCCAGTACTTC.

The chain is built from TRBV4-1 and TRBJ1-1; 10 bases fit TRBD1. Germline-derived CDR1 and CDR2 are MGHRA and YSYEKL. Unmatched junction bases numbered 4, after V lost 1 base and J lost 5 bases. This CDR3 is 15 amino acids long. The CDR3 coding sequence is TGCGCCAGCAGCCAAGTCTGGACAGGGGGAACTGAAGCTTTCTTT. This gives the protein CASSQVWTGGTEAFF.

The chain joins TRBV5-1 to TRBJ2-5; 10 bases are shared with TRBD1. Germline V CDR1 and CDR2: SGHRS, YFSETQ. The CDR3 runs 14 residues. J lost 9 bases, V lost 5 bases, and 10 bases had no gene match. The CDR3 loop reads CASSFDRGLTPQYF. Here the CDR3 DNA reads TGCGCCAGCAGTTTCGACAGGGGGCTTACGCCCCAGTACTTC.

This chain links TRBV7-7 with TRBJ2-5; the D is unclear. This CDR3 contains 14 residues. V gave up 0 bases and J gave up 5 bases, with 10 bases separating them. The germline gives CDR1 SSHAT, CDR2 FNYEAQ (reference sequence). This CDR3 reads CASSLAPSGETQYF. For the CDR3, the DNA is TGTGCCAGCAGCTTAGCCCCCAGTGGCGAGACCCAGTACTTC.

The chain joins TRBV18 to TRBJ2-7, with D unresolved. Trimming shortened V by 4 bases and J by 6 bases, and 10 bases separated the two germline ends. The CDR3 consists of 12 residues. Germline V lookup: CDR1 KGHSH, CDR2 LQKENI. CDR3 in DNA: TGTGCCAGCTCACGAGATACGCGCGAGCAGTACTTC. As protein: CASSRDTREQYF.

This clone was detected only once. The chain has TRBV6-6 and TRBJ1-4, with D maybe TRBD1 (6 bases). This CDR3 region has 15 residues. Trimming stripped 7 bases from V and 0 bases from J, with 12 bases between. CDR1 and CDR2 from the germline V gene are MNHNY and SVGAGI (reference sequence). CDR3 sequence: CASIRTGSTNEKLFF. The CDR3 DNA is TGTGCCAGCATTAGAACAGGGTCAACTAATGAAAAACTGTTTTTT.

In its sample, this clone was seen a few times. The chain has TRBV6-6 and TRBJ1-2; 8 bases map to TRBD1. Trimming took 2 bases from V and 8 from J; bases not matched to a gene: 7. This CDR3 is built from 14 residues. Germline assignment: CDR1 MNHNY and CDR2 SVGAGI (reference sequence). CDR3: CASSYRDRSGGYTF. The CDR3 nucleotides read TGTGCCAGCAGTTACCGGGACAGGTCGGGAGGCTACACCTTC.

The genes are TRBV28 and TRBJ1-6; TRBD1 aligns across 7 bases. The ends lost 8 bases at V and 6 bases at J; junction bases unmatched: 7. CDR1 and CDR2 (germline): MDHEN, SYDVKM. The CDR3 totals 14 residues. Written as DNA, the CDR3 is TGTGCCAGCGTACCTGGGACAGTTAATTCACCCCTCCACTTT. Translating it yields CASVPGTVNSPLHF.

This clone has just a few counts. The V gene is TRBV28, the J gene TRBJ1-1; D ambiguous. V was clipped by 3 bases and J by 5 bases, with 7 bases between them. CDR1 is MDHEN, CDR2 SYDVKM, per germline. The CDR3 sequence is 12 residues long. CDR3 amino acids: CASSFLRTEAFF. CDR3 in DNA: TGTGCCAGCAGTTTCCTCAGGACTGAAGCTTTCTTT.

The count of this clone is one. The chain uses TRBV9 and TRBJ1-2; the D gene is possibly TRBD1 (6 bases). The CDR3 extends over 15 amino acids. Trimming removed 4 bases from V and 7 bases from J, with 20 bases in between. Germline CDR1 is SGDLS and CDR2 is YYNGEE. CDR3: CASSYHRVSGLGYTF. DNA of the CDR3: TGTGCCAGCAGCTATCACAGGGTTTCAGGTCTTGGCTACACCTTC.

This sequence joins TRBV5-8 and TRBJ1-1; D remains ambiguous. Germline V CDR1 and CDR2: SGHTS, YDEGEE. The CDR3 contains 15 residues. V was pared by 1 base and J by 0 bases, with 10 bases between. CDR3 sequence: CASSLLPGLNTEAFF. For the CDR3, the DNA is TGTGCCAGCAGCTTGTTACCAGGCCTGAACACTGAAGCTTTCTTT. Variable domain in full (rest from reference TRBV5-8 and TRBJ1-1): EAGVTQSPTHLIKTRGQQATLRCSPISGHTSVYWYQQALGLGLQFLLWYDEGEERNRGNFPPRFSGRQFPNYSSELNVNALELEDSALYLCASSLLPGLNTEAFFGQGTRLTVV.